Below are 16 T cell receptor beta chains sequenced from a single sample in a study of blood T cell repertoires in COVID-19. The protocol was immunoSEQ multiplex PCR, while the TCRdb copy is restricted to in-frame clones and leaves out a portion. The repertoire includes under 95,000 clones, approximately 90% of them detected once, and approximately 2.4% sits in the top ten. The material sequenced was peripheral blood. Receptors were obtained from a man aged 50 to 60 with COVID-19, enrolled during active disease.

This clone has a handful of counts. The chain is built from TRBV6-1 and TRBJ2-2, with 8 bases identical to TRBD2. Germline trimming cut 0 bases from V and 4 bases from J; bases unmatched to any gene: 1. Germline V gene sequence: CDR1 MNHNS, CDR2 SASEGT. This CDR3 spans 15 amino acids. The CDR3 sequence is CASSEARGGTGELFF. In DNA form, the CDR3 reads TGTGCCAGCAGTGAAGCCCGGGGGGGCACCGGGGAGCTGTTTTTT.

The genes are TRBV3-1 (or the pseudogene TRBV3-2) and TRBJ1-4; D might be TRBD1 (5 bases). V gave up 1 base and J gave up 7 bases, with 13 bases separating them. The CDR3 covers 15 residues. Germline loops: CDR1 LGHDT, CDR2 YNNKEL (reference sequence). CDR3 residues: CASSQGAGRGEKLFF. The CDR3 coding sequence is TGTGCCAGCAGCCAAGGCGCAGGGAGGGGTGAAAAACTGTTTTTT.

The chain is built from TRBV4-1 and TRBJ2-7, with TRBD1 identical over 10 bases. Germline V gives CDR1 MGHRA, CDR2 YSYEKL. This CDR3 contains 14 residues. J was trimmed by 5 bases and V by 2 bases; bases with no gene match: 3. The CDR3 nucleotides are TGCGCCAGCAGCCAATGGACAGGGGGGAACGAGCAGTACGTC. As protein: CASSQWTGGNEQYV.

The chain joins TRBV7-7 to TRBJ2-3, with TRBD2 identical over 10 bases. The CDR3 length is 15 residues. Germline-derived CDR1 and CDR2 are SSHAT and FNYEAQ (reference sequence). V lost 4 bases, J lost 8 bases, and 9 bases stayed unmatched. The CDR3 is CASSSGLAPPATQYF. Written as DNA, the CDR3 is TGTGCCAGCAGCTCGGGACTAGCGCCGCCGGCTACGCAGTATTTT. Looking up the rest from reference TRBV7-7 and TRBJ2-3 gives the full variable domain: GAGVSQSPRYKVTKRGQDVTLRCDPISSHATLYWYQQALGQGPEFLTYFNYEAQPDKSGLPSDRFSAERPEGSISTLTIQRTEQRDSAMYRCASSSGLAPPATQYFGPGTRLTVL.

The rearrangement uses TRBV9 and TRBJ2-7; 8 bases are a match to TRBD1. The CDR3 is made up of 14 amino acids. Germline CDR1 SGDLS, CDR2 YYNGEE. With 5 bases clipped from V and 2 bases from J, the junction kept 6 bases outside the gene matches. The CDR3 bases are TGTGCCAGCAGTACGACGGGACAGGCCTACGAGCAGTACTTC. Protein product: CASSTTGQAYEQYF.

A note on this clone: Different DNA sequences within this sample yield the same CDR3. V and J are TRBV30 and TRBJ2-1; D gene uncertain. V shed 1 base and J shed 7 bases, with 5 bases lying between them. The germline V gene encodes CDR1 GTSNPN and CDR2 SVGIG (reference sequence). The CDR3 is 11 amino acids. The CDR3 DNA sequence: TGTGCCTGGAGTGGAGGTAATGAGCAGTTCTTC. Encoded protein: CAWSGGNEQFF.

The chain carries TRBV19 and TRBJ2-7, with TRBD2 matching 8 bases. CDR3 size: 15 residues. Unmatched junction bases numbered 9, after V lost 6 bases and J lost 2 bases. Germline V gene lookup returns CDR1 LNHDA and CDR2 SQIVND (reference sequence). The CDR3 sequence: CASSRAGGGTYEQYF. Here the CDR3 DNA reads TGTGCCAGTAGCCGAGCCGGGGGGGGGACCTACGAGCAGTACTTC.

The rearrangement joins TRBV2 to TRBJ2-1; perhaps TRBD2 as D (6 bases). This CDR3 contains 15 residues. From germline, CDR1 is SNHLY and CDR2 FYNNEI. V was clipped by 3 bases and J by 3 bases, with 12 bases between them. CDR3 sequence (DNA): TGTGCCAGCAGTGAGACGGGGGAGAACTACAATGAGCAGTTCTTC. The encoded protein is CASSETGENYNEQFF.

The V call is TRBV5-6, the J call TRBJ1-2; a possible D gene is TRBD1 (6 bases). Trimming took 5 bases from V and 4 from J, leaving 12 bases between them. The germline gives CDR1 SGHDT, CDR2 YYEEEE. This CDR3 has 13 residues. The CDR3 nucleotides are TGTGCCAGCAGACTTGGGACATTCTATGGCTACACCTTC. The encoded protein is CASRLGTFYGYTF.

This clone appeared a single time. Here the CDR3 reads CASSRVYNEQFF. The CDR3 coding sequence is TGTGCCAGTAGCCGAGTCTACAATGAGCAGTTCTTC. The chain has TRBV19 and TRBJ2-1; D remains unclear. The V end lost 6 bases, the J end lost 3 bases, and 6 bases lay between the germline ends. The germline V gene encodes CDR1 LNHDA and CDR2 SQIVND (reference sequence). This CDR3 is built from 12 residues.

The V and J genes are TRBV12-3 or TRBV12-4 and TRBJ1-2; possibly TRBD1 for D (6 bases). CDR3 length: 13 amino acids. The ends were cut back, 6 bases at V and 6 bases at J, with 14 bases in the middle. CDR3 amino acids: CASRGSDSDGYTF. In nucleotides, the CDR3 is TGTGCCAGCAGGGGATCGGACAGCGATGGCTACACCTTC.

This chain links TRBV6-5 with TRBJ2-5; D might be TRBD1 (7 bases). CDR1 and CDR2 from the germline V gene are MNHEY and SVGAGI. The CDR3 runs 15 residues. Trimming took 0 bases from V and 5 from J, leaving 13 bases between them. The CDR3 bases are TGTGCCAGCAGTTACTCACAGGGGACTGGGGAGACCCAGTACTTC. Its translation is CASSYSQGTGETQYF.

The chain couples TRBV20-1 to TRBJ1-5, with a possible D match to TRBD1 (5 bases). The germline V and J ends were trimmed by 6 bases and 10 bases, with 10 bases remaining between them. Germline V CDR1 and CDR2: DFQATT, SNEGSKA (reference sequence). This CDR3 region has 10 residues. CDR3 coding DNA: TGCAGTGCCGGGGGGGGACCCCAGCATTTT. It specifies CSAGGGPQHF.

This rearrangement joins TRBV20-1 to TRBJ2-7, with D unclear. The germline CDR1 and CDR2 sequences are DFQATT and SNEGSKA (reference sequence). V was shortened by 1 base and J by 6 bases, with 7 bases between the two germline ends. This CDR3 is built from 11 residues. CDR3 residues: CSARGRGEQYF. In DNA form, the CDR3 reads TGCAGTGCTAGAGGGCGAGGCGAGCAGTACTTC.

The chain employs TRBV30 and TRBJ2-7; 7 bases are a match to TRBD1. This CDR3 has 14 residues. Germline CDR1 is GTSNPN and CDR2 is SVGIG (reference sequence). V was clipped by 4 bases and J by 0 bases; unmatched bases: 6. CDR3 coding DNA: TGTGCCTGGACCCCAGGACAGGCCTCCTACGAGCAGTACTTC. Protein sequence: CAWTPGQASYEQYF.

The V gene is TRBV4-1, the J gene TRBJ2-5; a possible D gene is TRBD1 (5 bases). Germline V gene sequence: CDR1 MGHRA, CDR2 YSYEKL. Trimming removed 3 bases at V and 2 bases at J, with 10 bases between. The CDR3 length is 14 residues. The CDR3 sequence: CASSQTDRQETQYF. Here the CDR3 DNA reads TGCGCCAGCAGCCAGACAGACAGACAAGAGACCCAGTACTTC.